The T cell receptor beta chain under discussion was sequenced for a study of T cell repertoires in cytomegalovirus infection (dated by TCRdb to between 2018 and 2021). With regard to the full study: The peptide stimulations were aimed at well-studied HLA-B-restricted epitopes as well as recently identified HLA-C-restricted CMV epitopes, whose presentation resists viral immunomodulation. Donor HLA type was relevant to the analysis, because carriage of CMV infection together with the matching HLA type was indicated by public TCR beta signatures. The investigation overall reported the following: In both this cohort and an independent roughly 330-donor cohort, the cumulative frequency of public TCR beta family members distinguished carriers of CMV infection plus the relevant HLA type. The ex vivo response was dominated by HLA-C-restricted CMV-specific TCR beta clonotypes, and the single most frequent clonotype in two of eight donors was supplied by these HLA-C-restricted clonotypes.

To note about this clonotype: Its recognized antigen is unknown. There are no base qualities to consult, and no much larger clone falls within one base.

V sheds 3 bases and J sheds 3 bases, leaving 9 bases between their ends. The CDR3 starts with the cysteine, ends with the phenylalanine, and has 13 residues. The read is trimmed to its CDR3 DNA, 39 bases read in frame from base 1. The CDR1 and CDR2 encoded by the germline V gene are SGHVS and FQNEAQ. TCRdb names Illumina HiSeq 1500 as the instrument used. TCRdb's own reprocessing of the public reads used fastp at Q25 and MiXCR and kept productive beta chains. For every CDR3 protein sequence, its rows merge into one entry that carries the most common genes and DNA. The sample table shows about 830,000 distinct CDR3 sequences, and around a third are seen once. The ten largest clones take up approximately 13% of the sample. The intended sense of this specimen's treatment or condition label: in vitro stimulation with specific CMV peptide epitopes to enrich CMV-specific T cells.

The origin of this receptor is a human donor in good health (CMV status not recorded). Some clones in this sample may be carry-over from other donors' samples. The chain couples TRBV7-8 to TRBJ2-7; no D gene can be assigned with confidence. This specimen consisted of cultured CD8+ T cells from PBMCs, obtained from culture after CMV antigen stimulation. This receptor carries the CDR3 CASSLNGYYEQYF. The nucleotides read TGTGCCAGCAGCTTGAACGGGTACTACGAGCAGTACTTC. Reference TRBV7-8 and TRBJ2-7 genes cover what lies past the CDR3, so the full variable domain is GAGVSQSPRYKVAKRGQDVALRCDPISGHVSLFWYQQALGQGPEFLTYFQNEAQLDKSGLPSDRFFAERPEGSVSTLKIQRTQQEDSAVYLCASSLNGYYEQYFGPGTRLTVT.